This TCR beta chain derives from a study of blood T cell repertoires in COVID-19. Study-wide context: The United States, Italy and Spain provided the acute and convalescent COVID-19 samples.

Participant ages covered about 18 to 89 years across some 25 US areas. Grouping used clinical history reported by participants in a survey and questionnaire. Looked up from germline, CDR1 is LGHNA and CDR2 is YNFKEQ. This CDR3 spans 19 amino acids. J gave up 6 bases and V 4 bases, and 17 bases lay outside the gene matches. Per the original methods: The assay estimated nucleated cells by amplifying reference gene primers. TCRdb's copy holds only in-frame clones and misses some; the assay was immunoSEQ multiplex PCR. D and trimming were read from the DNA, whereas the V and J calls and clone size are those reported in that table. The sample comprises hundreds of thousands of clones, approximately 90% of which are singletons, and 8.8% rests with the top ten.

The source of this sequence is a man in his forties who had recovered from COVID-19. Sequenced input: PBMCs or T cells enriched from blood (not recorded which). The chain combines TRBV4-2 with TRBJ2-7, with 14 bases matching TRBD2. In DNA, the CDR3 is TGTGCCAGCAGCCTAAGCACGCCGGGGACTAGCGGGAGCAGGGTCGAGCAGTACTTC. It specifies CASSLSTPGTSGSRVEQYF.